A selection of T cell receptor beta chains follows, all from one sample in a study of CD8 T cells in ankylosing spondylitis. TCRdb reprocessed the 5' RACE reads with MiXCR, giving one entry per CDR3 protein. Among roughly 230,000 distinct CDR3 sequences, 8.2% were seen once, and the ten largest hold roughly 5%. Sequenced sample: blood, either unsorted or a sorted T cell fraction (not recorded which). These TCRs come from a female donor with ankylosing spondylitis or in good health (not recorded which). Each CDR3 is given with its conserved first and last residue. The order of the fields is D gene, clone size, V gene, J gene, CDR3 DNA, CDR3 protein. D genes are given only for firm matches. Only some rows state a clone size, as once, few, many or a class for expanded clones.

d_gene: -
abundance: many
v_gene: TRBV28
j_gene: TRBJ2-5
CDR3nt: TGTGCCAGCAGGCGGACAGATCAAGAGACCCAGTACTTC
CDR3aa: CASRRTDQETQYF

d_gene: -
abundance: many
v_gene: TRBV29-1
j_gene: TRBJ2-5
CDR3nt: TGCAGCGTTGATGTAGCGGAAGAGACCCAGTACTTC
CDR3aa: CSVDVAEETQYF

d_gene: -
abundance: many
v_gene: TRBV4-3
j_gene: TRBJ2-5
CDR3nt: TGCGCCAGCAGCCAAGATGGGTGGACCCAGTACTTC
CDR3aa: CASSQDGWTQYF

d_gene: -
abundance: -
v_gene: TRBV7-9
j_gene: TRBJ1-2
CDR3nt: TGTGCCAGCAGCCAGGCCTATGGCTACACCTTC
CDR3aa: CASSQAYGYTF

d_gene: -
abundance: many
v_gene: TRBV20-1
j_gene: TRBJ2-1
CDR3nt: TGCAGTGCGGCTAGGAGGGCCGTAGGGAATGAGCAGTTCTTC
CDR3aa: CSAARRAVGNEQFF

d_gene: -
abundance: once
v_gene: TRBV11-2
j_gene: TRBJ2-3
CDR3nt: TGTGCCAGCAGCCCTGACAGCGTGGGCACAGATACGCAGTATTTT
CDR3aa: CASSPDSVGTDTQYF

d_gene: -
abundance: many
v_gene: TRBV20-1
j_gene: TRBJ2-3
CDR3nt: TGCAGTGCCCCCCTCGGAAGCACAGATACGCAGTATTTT
CDR3aa: CSAPLGSTDTQYF

d_gene: TRBD2
abundance: many
v_gene: TRBV20-1
j_gene: TRBJ2-2
CDR3nt: TGCAGTGCTAGAGATTCTAGCGGGATCACCGGGGAGCTGTTTTTT
CDR3aa: CSARDSSGITGELFF

d_gene: -
abundance: many
v_gene: TRBV9
j_gene: TRBJ2-2
CDR3nt: TGTGCCAGCAGCGTAGATGGCGGGATCCCCGGGGAGCTGTTTTTT
CDR3aa: CASSVDGGIPGELFF

d_gene: TRBD2
abundance: -
v_gene: TRBV3-1
j_gene: TRBJ2-1
CDR3nt: TGTGCCAGCAGCCAAGGTAGCGGGAGAGATAATGAGCAGTTCTTC
CDR3aa: CASSQGSGRDNEQFF

d_gene: TRBD2
abundance: many
v_gene: TRBV12-3/TRBV12-4
j_gene: TRBJ2-3
CDR3nt: TGTGCCAGCAGCGGAGGGACTAGCGGCACAGATACGCAGTATTTT
CDR3aa: CASSGGTSGTDTQYF

d_gene: -
abundance: many
v_gene: TRBV7-8
j_gene: TRBJ2-3
CDR3nt: TGTGCCAGCAGCTTACAAAGCGAAGGGATTAACACAGATACGCAGTATTTT
CDR3aa: CASSLQSEGINTDTQYF

d_gene: -
abundance: -
v_gene: TRBV5-1
j_gene: TRBJ1-6
CDR3nt: TGCGCCAGCAGCTTGGAAAGGACGAGCTCCTATAATTCACCCCTCCACTTT
CDR3aa: CASSLERTSSYNSPLHF

d_gene: -
abundance: many
v_gene: TRBV28
j_gene: TRBJ2-1
CDR3nt: TGTGCCAGCAGTTTGGGCGGTGACAGTAATGAGCAGTTCTTC
CDR3aa: CASSLGGDSNEQFF

d_gene: -
abundance: few
v_gene: TRBV18
j_gene: TRBJ2-3
CDR3nt: TGTGCCAGCTCACCAAGGGGGGAGACCACTAGCACAGATACGCAGTATTTT
CDR3aa: CASSPRGETTSTDTQYF

d_gene: -
abundance: -
v_gene: TRBV20-1
j_gene: TRBJ1-1
CDR3nt: TGCAGTACTAGTTCCGGGGTCAACACTGAAGCTTTCTTT
CDR3aa: CSTSSGVNTEAFF

d_gene: -
abundance: many
v_gene: TRBV20-1
j_gene: TRBJ1-1
CDR3nt: TGCAGTGCTAGAGATCGGGGCAGAAGCACTGAAGCTTTCTTT
CDR3aa: CSARDRGRSTEAFF

d_gene: TRBD2
abundance: many
v_gene: TRBV7-9
j_gene: TRBJ2-1
CDR3nt: TGTGCCAGCAGCCCCGGGACTAGCGGCTTTAACAATGAGCAGTTCTTC
CDR3aa: CASSPGTSGFNNEQFF

d_gene: -
abundance: many
v_gene: TRBV20-1
j_gene: TRBJ1-5
CDR3nt: TGCAGTGCATATGACCACGGGCCCCAGCATTTT
CDR3aa: CSAYDHGPQHF

d_gene: TRBD1
abundance: many
v_gene: TRBV5-5
j_gene: TRBJ1-2
CDR3nt: TGTGCCAGCAGCCACCTGACAGGGGTTGCCGGGGGCTACACCTTC
CDR3aa: CASSHLTGVAGGYTF

d_gene: TRBD1
abundance: many
v_gene: TRBV9
j_gene: TRBJ2-7
CDR3nt: TGTGCCAGCAGCGTAAGACAGGGTGCAAGCGAGCAGTACTTC
CDR3aa: CASSVRQGASEQYF

d_gene: TRBD2
abundance: -
v_gene: TRBV10-3
j_gene: TRBJ2-1
CDR3nt: TGTGCCATCAGTACCGATAGCGGGAGCGCCCCGGGGCAGTTCTTC
CDR3aa: CAISTDSGSAPGQFF

d_gene: -
abundance: many
v_gene: TRBV6-1
j_gene: TRBJ2-2
CDR3nt: TGTGCCAGCAGTCGCCGACTAGGTGACACCGGGGAGCTGTTTTTT
CDR3aa: CASSRRLGDTGELFF